This T cell receptor (beta chain) emerged from a study of tumor and adjacent non-tumor tissue in lung cancer. General study points: Patients with more diverse tumor TCRs had worse survival.

This sample's RNA came from whole unsorted tissue. The normal lung tissue was taken more than 3 cm from the tumor edge. A modified ARM-PCR protocol with three rounds of nested PCR amplified TCRbeta. TCRdb redid the calling of the multiplex PCR reads with MiXCR, one entry per CDR3 protein. This repertoire shows fewer than 100,000 distinct CDR3 sequences, 80% to 90% found once; its top ten account for 40% to 65%. Germline values: CDR1 DFQATT, CDR2 SNEGSKA (reference sequence). CDR3 length: 14 residues. V lost 6 bases and J lost 4, with 18 bases in between. Regarding this clonotype: Its antigen remains unidentified.

This rearrangement joins TRBV20-1 to TRBJ2-5, with D possibly being TRBD1 or TRBD2 (5 bases each). The specimen sequenced was distant non-tumor lung tissue. The sequence derives from a man in his 60s with non-small cell lung cancer. The DNA of the CDR3 is TGCAGTGCCGCCCGGGACGGAATCCGAGAGACCCAGTACTTC. Translation: CSAARDGIRETQYF.